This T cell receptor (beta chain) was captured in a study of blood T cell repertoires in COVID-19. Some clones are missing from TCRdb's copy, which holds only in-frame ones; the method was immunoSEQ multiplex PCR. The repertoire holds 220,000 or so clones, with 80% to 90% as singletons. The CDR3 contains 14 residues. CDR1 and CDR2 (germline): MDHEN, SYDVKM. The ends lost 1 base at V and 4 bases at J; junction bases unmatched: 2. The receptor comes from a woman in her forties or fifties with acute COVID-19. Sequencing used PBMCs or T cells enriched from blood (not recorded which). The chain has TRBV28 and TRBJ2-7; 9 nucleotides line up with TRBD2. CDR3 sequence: CASSLFAGGYEQYF. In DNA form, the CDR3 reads TGTGCCAGCAGTTTATTCGCGGGAGGGTACGAGCAGTACTTC.